This TCR beta chain was observed in a study of blood T cell repertoires in COVID-19. CDR1 and CDR2 (germline): SGHVS, FQNEAQ. The length of the CDR3 is 14 residues. The germline V and J ends were trimmed by 1 base and 8 bases, with 12 bases remaining between them. The method was immunoSEQ multiplex PCR; TCRdb's version includes in-frame clones alone and lacks a portion of them. The table records 400,000 to 500,000 clones, about 88% of them present only once. The chain is built from TRBV7-8 and TRBJ1-5, with D tentatively TRBD1 (5 bases). Sequencing was performed on PBMCs or T cells enriched from blood (not recorded which). This receptor was identified in a woman under 30 who had been exposed to COVID-19. CDR3 coding DNA: TGTGCCAGCAGCTTAGTGGGTTTCAGGGAGCCCCAGCATTTT. Translation gives CASSLVGFREPQHF.